Shown below are 25 T cell receptor beta chains from a single sample sequenced in a study of identical twins. TCRdb redid the calling of the 5' RACE reads with MiXCR, one entry per CDR3 protein. The table records roughly 700,000 distinct CDR3 sequences, about 9.4% of them present only once. The sample also formed part of further work on yellow fever vaccine responses in identical twins.

Input material: PBMCs. The source of these receptors is a woman aged 18-29 years in good health.

The chain links TRBV6-2 or TRBV6-3 to TRBJ2-3; a possible D gene is TRBD1 (6 bases). In germline, CDR1 is MNHEY, CDR2 SVGEGT. There are 18 residues in the CDR3. Between the trimmed V and J ends, which lost 6 bases and 4 bases, there was a span of 26 bases. CDR3 amino acids: CASSRTSTGIPQADTQYF. The CDR3 coding sequence is TGTGCCAGCAGCCGTACATCGACAGGCATACCCCAGGCAGATACGCAGTATTTT.

This clonotype was seen a handful of times. The V and J genes are TRBV5-1 and TRBJ1-6; the match to TRBD1 covers 9 bases. V lost 5 bases and J lost 7; bases outside the gene matches: 7. The germline V gene encodes CDR1 SGHRS and CDR2 YFSETQ. The CDR3 runs 15 residues. CDR3 protein: CASSSGTGLNSPLHF. DNA for the CDR3: TGCGCCAGCAGTTCCGGGACAGGGTTAAATTCACCCCTCCACTTT.

This clonotype has a handful of counts. The chain has TRBV6-1 and TRBJ2-7; 9 bases agree with TRBD1. This CDR3 is 15 amino acids long. Germline CDR1 MNHNS, CDR2 SASEGT. Trimming at V came to 2 bases and at J to 6 bases, leaving 8 bases not matched to a gene. CDR3 in amino acids: CASSELPGQGPEQYF. Written as DNA, the CDR3 is TGTGCCAGCAGTGAACTACCGGGACAGGGACCCGAGCAGTACTTC.

This clonotype came up many times. This chain connects TRBV7-9 to TRBJ1-6; TRBD1 might be the D (5 bases). The germline V gene encodes CDR1 SEHNR and CDR2 FQNEAQ (reference sequence). CDR3 length equals 13 residues. V was pared by 5 bases and J by 13 bases, with 15 bases between. CDR3 DNA: TGTGCCAGCAGCCCCCATGACAGCCGTCCCCTCCACTTT. Protein: CASSPHDSRPLHF.

The V gene is TRBV2, the J gene TRBJ2-7; either TRBD1 or TRBD2 may supply D (5 bases each). CDR1 and CDR2 (germline): SNHLY, FYNNEI. The CDR3 covers 14 residues. Trimming removed 6 bases from V and 3 bases from J, with 15 bases in between. CDR3 nucleotides: TGTGCCAGCAGATGGGGACGTGGACTCTACGAGCAGTACTTC. It translates to CASRWGRGLYEQYF.

The chain has TRBV12-3 or TRBV12-4 and TRBJ2-3, with a tentative D call TRBD2 (5 bases). The ends were cut back, 2 bases at V and 9 bases at J, with 9 bases in the middle. This CDR3 spans 12 amino acids. Here the CDR3 DNA reads TGTGCCAGCAGTTTACAGCGAGGGACGCAGTATTTT. The encoded protein is CASSLQRGTQYF.

This clonotype has a handful of counts. V is TRBV14 and J is TRBJ2-7; 9 nucleotides align to TRBD1. Trimming cost V 4 bases and J 2 bases; bases outside gene matches: 15. Germline V gives CDR1 SGHDN, CDR2 FVKESK. There are 18 residues in the CDR3. CDR3 DNA: TGTGCCAGCAGCCTCCCAGGACCCGGAGGGACAGGGCCCTACGAGCAGTACTTC. It codes for CASSLPGPGGTGPYEQYF. The full variable domain, rest sourced from reference TRBV14 and TRBJ2-7, is EAGVTQFPSHSVIEKGQTVTLRCDPISGHDNLYWYRRVMGKEIKFLLHFVKESKQDESGMPNNRFLAERTGGTYSTLKVQPAELEDSGVYFCASSLPGPGGTGPYEQYFGPGTRLTVT.

This clonotype came up a few times. Here the CDR3 DNA reads TGTGCCACCAGTGACTTATCAACCCTGACCGGGGAGCTGTTTTTT. This encodes CATSDLSTLTGELFF. The chain is built from TRBV24-1 and TRBJ2-2; no clear D gene. Trimming stripped 4 bases from V and 5 bases from J, with 13 bases between. Germline V lookup: CDR1 KGHDR, CDR2 SFDVKD. The CDR3 consists of 15 residues.

This clonotype was seen only a few times. This chain uses TRBV20-1 with TRBJ1-4; a weak D match, TRBD1 (5 bases). CDR3 length: 13 residues. The V end lost 6 bases, the J end lost 10 bases, and 18 bases lay between the germline ends. The germline V gene has CDR1 DFQATT and CDR2 SNEGSKA (reference sequence). CDR3 DNA sequence: TGCAGTGCCCGCGGGACGGCCCTGGGAAAACTGTTTTTT. Translated, it gives CSARGTALGKLFF.

The rearrangement uses TRBV4-2 and TRBJ2-2; D is ambiguous. The CDR3 is 16 amino acids. Germline V gene data show CDR1 as LGHNA and CDR2 as YNFKEQ. Trimming pared 4 bases from V and 0 bases from J, leaving 12 bases between. CDR3 coding DNA: TGTGCCAGCAGCCCCCCGGCGAGCGCGAACACCGGGGAGCTGTTTTTT. This sequence encodes CASSPPASANTGELFF.

The V gene is TRBV6-2 or TRBV6-3, the J gene TRBJ2-1, with no clear D. Germline CDR1 MNHEY, CDR2 SVGEGT. V lost 5 bases, J lost 0 bases, and 14 bases lay in between. The CDR3 runs 16 residues. The chain's CDR3 is CASSRQDSRSYNEQFF. The CDR3 coding sequence is TGTGCCAGCAGTCGCCAAGACTCCCGCTCCTACAATGAGCAGTTCTTC.

This clonotype was seen more than once but under ten times. The chain links TRBV5-1 to TRBJ2-3; no firm D call. V was clipped by 0 bases and J by 0 bases, with 11 bases between them. In germline, CDR1 is SGHRS, CDR2 YFSETQ. CDR3 length: 16 residues. CDR3 region: CASSLEFSGSTDTQYF. As DNA, the CDR3 is TGCGCCAGCAGCTTGGAATTTTCAGGCAGCACAGATACGCAGTATTTT.

The chain joins TRBV5-1 to TRBJ1-1, with D possibly matching TRBD1 (6 bases). Germline V gives CDR1 SGHRS, CDR2 YFSETQ. V lost 4 bases and J lost 2, with 15 bases in between. The CDR3 has 15 residues. The CDR3 DNA reads TGCGCCAGCAGCAAGGACAGAATTAGAAACACTGAAGCTTTCTTT. Its protein product is CASSKDRIRNTEAFF.

This clonotype was seen a few times. V usage is TRBV20-1 and J usage is TRBJ2-6; D may be TRBD2 (5 bases). This CDR3 has 16 residues. Per the germline V gene, CDR1 is DFQATT and CDR2 is SNEGSKA (reference sequence). With 6 bases removed from V and 0 bases from J, the gap between germline ends came to 15 bases. CDR3 sequence: CSAQAADRSGANVLTF. In DNA, the CDR3 is TGCAGTGCACAAGCGGCGGACCGCTCTGGGGCCAACGTCCTGACTTTC.

This clonotype has more than one count but fewer than ten. The chain has TRBV24-1 and TRBJ1-4; D perhaps matches TRBD1 (5 bases). V lost 9 bases and J 0 bases, leaving 13 bases between the germline ends. This CDR3 has 15 residues. Germline-derived CDR1 and CDR2 are KGHDR and SFDVKD. The DNA for the CDR3 is TGTGCCACCGGGGCAGGGAGAGCAACTAATGAAAAACTGTTTTTT. It translates to CATGAGRATNEKLFF.

This sequence joins TRBV4-1 and TRBJ2-6; D remains ambiguous. Trimming pared 4 bases from V and 6 bases from J, leaving 10 bases between. Germline CDR1 reads MGHRA; CDR2 reads YSYEKL. The CDR3 is 14 residues long. As DNA, the CDR3 is TGCGCCAGCAGCCGCGATCCCGTGGCCAACGTCCTGACTTTC. It yields the protein CASSRDPVANVLTF.

The V call is TRBV12-3 or TRBV12-4, the J call TRBJ2-2, with 13 bases lining up with TRBD2. There are 18 residues in the CDR3. CDR3 sequence (DNA): TGTACCTGCAGTCCTAGCCGACTAGCGGGAGGCCACACCGGGGAGCTGTTTTTT. As protein: CTCSPSRLAGGHTGELFF.

The gene calls are TRBV25-1 and TRBJ2-7; 8 bases map to TRBD2. The CDR3 loop spans 15 amino acids. Trimming cost V 1 base and J 3 bases; bases outside gene matches: 5. Germline CDR1 MGHDK, CDR2 SYGVNS. The CDR3 protein is CASSESGTRLYEQYF. The CDR3 nucleotides read TGTGCCAGCAGTGAATCCGGGACTAGACTCTACGAGCAGTACTTC.

This clonotype was seen only a few times. The CDR3 DNA sequence: TGTGCCAGCAGCTTAACCCGACAGGGGCAATCACCCCTCCACTTT. Protein: CASSLTRQGQSPLHF. The chain links TRBV7-3 to TRBJ1-6; 8 nucleotides agree with TRBD1. This CDR3 comprises 15 residues. V lost 0 bases and J lost 10; bases outside the gene matches: 5. Germline assignment: CDR1 SGHTA and CDR2 FQGTGA.

In the case of this clonotype: One base away lies a much larger clone, so this may be a sequencing read error. This sequence joins TRBV5-6 and TRBJ2-3, with D perhaps matching TRBD1 (6 bases). Germline V CDR1 and CDR2: SGHDT, YYEEEE. The CDR3 totals 15 residues. CDR3 loop: CASSLIGVRTDTPYF. The CDR3 bases are TGTGCCAGCAGCTTGATCGGGGTGAGGACAGATACGCCGTATTTT.

The genes are TRBV7-9 and TRBJ2-7; D not resolved. The CDR3 covers 13 residues. V was cut by 5 bases and J by 3 bases, with 11 bases left in between. Germline values: CDR1 SEHNR, CDR2 FQNEAQ (reference sequence). CDR3 coding DNA: TGTGCCAGCAGCCCGGCGAGCTACTACGAGCAGTACTTC. It specifies CASSPASYYEQYF.

This clonotype was seen only a few times. The J gene is TRBJ2-1, the V gene TRBV20-1; D gene unclear. The CDR3 consists of 15 residues. In germline, CDR1 is DFQATT, CDR2 SNEGSKA (reference sequence). Trimming left V 5 bases short and J 0 bases short, with 14 bases between. For the CDR3, the DNA is TGCAGTGCTCCCGGGCTATTAACCTCCTACAATGAGCAGTTCTTC. Protein sequence: CSAPGLLTSYNEQFF.

The V and J genes are TRBV3-1 and TRBJ2-3, with D possibly TRBD1 on 5 matching bases. This CDR3 has 15 amino acids. The germline V and J ends were trimmed by 0 bases and 5 bases, with 12 bases remaining between them. Looked up from germline, CDR1 is LGHDT and CDR2 is YNNKEL (reference sequence). Here the CDR3 reads CASSQDQGREDTQYF. CDR3 nucleotides: TGTGCCAGCAGCCAAGATCAGGGCAGGGAAGATACGCAGTATTTT.

The rearrangement links TRBV4-1 to TRBJ2-7; D not resolved. CDR1 and CDR2 (germline): MGHRA, YSYEKL. V lost 3 bases to trimming and J lost 3 bases, with 18 bases between them. The CDR3 totals 16 residues. CDR3 in amino acids: CASSHLSDSRYYEQYF. The CDR3 DNA sequence: TGCGCCAGCAGCCACCTGTCAGACTCAAGATACTACGAGCAGTACTTC.

This chain uses TRBV20-1 with TRBJ1-5; tentative D call: TRBD1 (5 bases). This CDR3 region has 13 residues. CDR1 is DFQATT and CDR2 is SNEGSKA in the germline V gene (reference sequence). V was cut by 2 bases and J by 3 bases, with 8 bases left in between. CDR3 sequence (DNA): TGCAGTGCTAGAAGACAGTTCAATCAGCCCCAGCATTTT. Translating gives CSARRQFNQPQHF.